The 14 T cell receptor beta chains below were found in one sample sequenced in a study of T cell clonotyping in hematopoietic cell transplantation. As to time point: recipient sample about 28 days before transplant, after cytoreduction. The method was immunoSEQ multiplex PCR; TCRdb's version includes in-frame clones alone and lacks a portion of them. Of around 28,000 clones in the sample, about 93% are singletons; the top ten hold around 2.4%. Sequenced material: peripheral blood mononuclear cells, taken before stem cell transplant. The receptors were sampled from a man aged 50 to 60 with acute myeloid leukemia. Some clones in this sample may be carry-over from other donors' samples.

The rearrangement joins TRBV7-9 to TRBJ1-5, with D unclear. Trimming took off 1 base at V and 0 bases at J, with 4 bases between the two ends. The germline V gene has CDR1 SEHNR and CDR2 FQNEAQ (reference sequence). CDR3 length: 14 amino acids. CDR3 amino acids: CASSLEGSNQPQHF. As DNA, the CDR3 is TGTGCCAGCAGCTTAGAGGGTAGCAATCAGCCCCAGCATTTT.

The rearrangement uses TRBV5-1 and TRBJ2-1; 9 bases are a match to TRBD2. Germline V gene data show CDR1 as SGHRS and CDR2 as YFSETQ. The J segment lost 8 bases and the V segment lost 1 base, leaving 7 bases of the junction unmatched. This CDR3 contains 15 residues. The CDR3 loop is CASSLSPLAGYEQFF. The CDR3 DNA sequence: TGCGCCAGCAGCTTGTCCCCCCTAGCGGGATATGAGCAGTTCTTC.

The CDR3 loop reads CASSESKQDGYTF. Here the CDR3 DNA reads TGCGCCAGCAGTGAGTCGAAGCAGGATGGCTACACCTTC. The chain couples TRBV10-1 to TRBJ1-2; D remains unclear. V lost 0 bases and J lost 6, with 8 bases in between. CDR1 WNHNN and CDR2 SYGVQD come from the germline V gene (reference sequence). The CDR3 covers 13 residues.

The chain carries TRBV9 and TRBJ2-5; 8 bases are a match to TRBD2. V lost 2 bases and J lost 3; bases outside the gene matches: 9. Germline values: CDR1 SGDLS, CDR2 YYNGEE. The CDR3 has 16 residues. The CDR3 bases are TGTGCCAGCAGCGTGGGGGGAGCGGGGGAGGAAGAGACCCAGTACTTC. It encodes CASSVGGAGEEETQYF.

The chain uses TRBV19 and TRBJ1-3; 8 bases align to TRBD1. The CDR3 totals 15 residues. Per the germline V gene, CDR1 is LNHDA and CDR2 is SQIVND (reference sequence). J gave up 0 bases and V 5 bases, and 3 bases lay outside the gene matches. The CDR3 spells CASSRTGSSGNTIYF. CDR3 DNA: TGTGCCAGTAGTCGGACAGGGAGCTCTGGAAACACCATATATTTT.

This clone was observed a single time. The CDR3 nucleotides are TGTGCCAGCAGCTTATCGGGACAGGGGAATTCACCCCTCCACTTT. Translation gives CASSLSGQGNSPLHF. The chain uses TRBV7-2 and TRBJ1-6; 10 bases are a match to TRBD1. Germline lookup yields CDR1 SGHTA and CDR2 FQGNSA. Trimming at V came to 2 bases and at J to 7 bases, leaving 2 bases not matched to a gene. CDR3 size: 15 residues.

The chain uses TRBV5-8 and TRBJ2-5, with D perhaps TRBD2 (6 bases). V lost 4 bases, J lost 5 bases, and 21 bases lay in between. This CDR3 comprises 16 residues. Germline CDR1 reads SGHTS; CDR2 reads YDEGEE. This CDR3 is CASSPRDFIQSETQYF. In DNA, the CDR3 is TGTGCCAGCAGCCCACGGGACTTCATACAAAGCGAGACCCAGTACTTC.

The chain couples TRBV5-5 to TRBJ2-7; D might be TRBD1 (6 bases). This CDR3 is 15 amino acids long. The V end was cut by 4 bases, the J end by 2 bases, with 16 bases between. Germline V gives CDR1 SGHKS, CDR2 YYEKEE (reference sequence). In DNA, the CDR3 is TGTGCCAGCAGCCCACGAGGGGGACCTACCTACGAGCAGTACTTC. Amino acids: CASSPRGGPTYEQYF.

CDR3 sequence reads: CASSEFVGPLHF. The CDR3 nucleotides are TGTGCCAGCAGTGAATTTGTGGGTCCCCTCCACTTT. This chain connects TRBV25-1 to TRBJ1-6, with D uncertain. The CDR3 length is 12 residues. Germline assignment: CDR1 MGHDK and CDR2 SYGVNS. Trimming removed 1 base from V and 13 bases from J, with 8 bases in between.

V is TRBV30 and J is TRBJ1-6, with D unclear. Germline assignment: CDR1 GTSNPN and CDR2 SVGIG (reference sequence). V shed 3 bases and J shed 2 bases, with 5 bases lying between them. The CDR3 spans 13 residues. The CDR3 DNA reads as TGTGCCTGGAGGGATACCTATAATTCACCCCTCCACTTT. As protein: CAWRDTYNSPLHF.

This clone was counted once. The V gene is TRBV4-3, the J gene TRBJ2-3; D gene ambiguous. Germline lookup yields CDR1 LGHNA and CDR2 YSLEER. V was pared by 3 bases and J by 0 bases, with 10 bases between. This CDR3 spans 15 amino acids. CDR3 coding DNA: TGCGCCAGCAGCCAGTTAGCCCGTAGCACAGATACGCAGTATTTT. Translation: CASSQLARSTDTQYF.

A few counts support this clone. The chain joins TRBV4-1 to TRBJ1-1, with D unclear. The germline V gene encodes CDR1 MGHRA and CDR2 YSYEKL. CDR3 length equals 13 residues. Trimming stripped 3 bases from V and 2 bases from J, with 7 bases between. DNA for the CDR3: TGCGCCAGCAGCCACCCGGGCAACACTGAAGCTTTCTTT. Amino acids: CASSHPGNTEAFF.

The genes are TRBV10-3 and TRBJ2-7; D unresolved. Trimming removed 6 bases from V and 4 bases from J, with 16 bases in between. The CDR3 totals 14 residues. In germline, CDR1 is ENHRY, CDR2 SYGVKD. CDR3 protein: CAIRTDTKGYEQYF. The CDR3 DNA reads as TGTGCCATCAGGACGGATACAAAGGGTTACGAGCAGTACTTC.

CDR3 loop: CASRAERGEGELFF. The CDR3 bases are TGTGCCAGCAGGGCAGAAAGAGGGGAGGGGGAGCTGTTTTTT. The V gene is TRBV2, the J gene TRBJ2-2, with D perhaps assigned TRBD1 or TRBD2 (5 bases each). V was trimmed by 6 bases and J by 8 bases, leaving 16 bases between them. The length of the CDR3 is 14 residues. CDR1 is SNHLY and CDR2 is FYNNEI in the germline V gene.